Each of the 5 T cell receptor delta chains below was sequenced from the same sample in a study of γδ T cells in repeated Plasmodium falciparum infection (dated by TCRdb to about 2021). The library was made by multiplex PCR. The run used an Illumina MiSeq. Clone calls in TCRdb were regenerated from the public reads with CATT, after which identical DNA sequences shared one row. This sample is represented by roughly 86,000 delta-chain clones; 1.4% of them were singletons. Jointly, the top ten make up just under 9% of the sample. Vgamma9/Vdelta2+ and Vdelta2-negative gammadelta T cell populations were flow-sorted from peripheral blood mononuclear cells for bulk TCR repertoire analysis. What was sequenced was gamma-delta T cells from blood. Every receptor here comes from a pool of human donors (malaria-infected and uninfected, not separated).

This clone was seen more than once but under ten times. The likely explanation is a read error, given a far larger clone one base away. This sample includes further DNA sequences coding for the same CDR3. The CDR3 region is CALGEIARPTDKLIF. The DNA for the CDR3 is TGTGCTCTTGGGGAAATAGCGAGACCCACCGATAAACTCATCTTT. The gene calls are TRDV1 and TRDJ1; unclear D gene. The J gene is not listed in TCRdb, so it was assigned here from a DNA match to germline. Trimming cost V 2 bases and J 1 base, with 11 bases left between them. CDR3 length: 15 amino acids. Germline V gene lookup returns CDR1 TSWWSYY and CDR2 QGS.

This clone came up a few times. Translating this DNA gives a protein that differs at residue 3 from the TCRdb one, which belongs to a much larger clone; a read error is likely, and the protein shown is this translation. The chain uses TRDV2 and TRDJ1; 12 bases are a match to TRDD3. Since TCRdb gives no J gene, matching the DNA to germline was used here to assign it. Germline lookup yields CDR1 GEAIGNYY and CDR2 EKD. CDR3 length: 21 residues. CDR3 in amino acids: CARDDAFYTGGYSPSSPKLIF. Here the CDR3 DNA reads TGTGCCCGTGACGACGCATTCTATACTGGGGGATACAGCCCCTCGTCTCCTAAACTCATCTTT.

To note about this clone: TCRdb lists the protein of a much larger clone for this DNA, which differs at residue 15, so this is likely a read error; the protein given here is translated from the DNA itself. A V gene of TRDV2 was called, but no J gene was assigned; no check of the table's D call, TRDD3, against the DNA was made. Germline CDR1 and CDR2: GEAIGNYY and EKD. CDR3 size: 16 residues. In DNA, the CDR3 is TGTGCCTGTGACCCCCTGGGTGTACTGGGGTCCGATAAACTCACCTTT. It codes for CACDPLGVLGSDKLTF.

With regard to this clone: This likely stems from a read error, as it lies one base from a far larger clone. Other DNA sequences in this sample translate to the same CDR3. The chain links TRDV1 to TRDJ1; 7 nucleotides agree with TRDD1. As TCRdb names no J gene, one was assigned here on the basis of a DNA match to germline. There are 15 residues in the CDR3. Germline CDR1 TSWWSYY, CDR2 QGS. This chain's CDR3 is CALGEIARPTDKLIF. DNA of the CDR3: TGTGCCCTTGGGGAAATAGCGAGGCCCACCGATAAACTCATCTTT.

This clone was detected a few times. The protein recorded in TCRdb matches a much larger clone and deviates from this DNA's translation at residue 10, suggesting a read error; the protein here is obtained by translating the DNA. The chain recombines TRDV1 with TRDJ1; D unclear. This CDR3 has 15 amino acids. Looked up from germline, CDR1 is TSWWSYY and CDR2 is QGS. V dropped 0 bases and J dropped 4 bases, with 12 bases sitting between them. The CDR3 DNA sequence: TGTGCTCTTGGGGAACTACCGGTGGGCATCGATAAACTCATCTTT. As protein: CALGELPVGIDKLIF.